Each of the 14 T cell receptor beta chains below was sequenced from the same sample in a study of control samples from healthy donors and cancer patients. The method was immunoSEQ multiplex PCR; TCRdb's version includes in-frame clones alone and lacks a portion of them. Altogether around 100,000 clones are present, roughly 84% being singletons, with the ten largest covering under 20%. Source material: blood. The receptors here all came from a woman aged 45-59 years in good health.

The chain combines TRBV6-1 with TRBJ1-6, with 10 nucleotides matching TRBD1. Per the germline V gene, CDR1 is MNHNS and CDR2 is SASEGT. With V trimmed by 4 bases and J by 9 bases, 6 bases remained unmatched. The CDR3 runs to 15 residues. The CDR3 sequence: CASSGLTGGGSPLHF. In DNA form, the CDR3 reads TGTGCCAGCAGTGGGTTGACAGGGGGCGGTTCACCCCTCCACTTT.

V and J are TRBV19 and TRBJ2-5; 7 positions agree with TRBD2. This CDR3 spans 13 amino acids. The V gene's germline CDR1 is LNHDA and CDR2 SQIVND (reference sequence). Unmatched junction bases numbered 2, after V lost 7 bases and J lost 0 bases. The CDR3 protein is CASTGLNQETQYF. The CDR3 DNA is TGTGCCAGTACGGGACTAAACCAAGAGACCCAGTACTTC.

The gene calls are TRBV5-5 and TRBJ1-1, with D perhaps matching TRBD1 (5 bases). Germline V lookup: CDR1 SGHKS, CDR2 YYEKEE (reference sequence). The ends were cut back, 4 bases at V and 4 bases at J, with 17 bases in the middle. This CDR3 has 15 residues. Written as DNA, the CDR3 is TGTGCCAGCAGCCTAAAGGGGTTTTCGCTCACTGAAGCTTTCTTT. Translation gives CASSLKGFSLTEAFF.

The chain joins TRBV9 to TRBJ2-5; weak D call: TRBD1 (6 bases). The CDR3 has 15 amino acids. Trimming stripped 3 bases from V and 5 bases from J, with 17 bases between. Germline V gene lookup returns CDR1 SGDLS and CDR2 YYNGEE. CDR3 sequence reads: CASSARGSGAETQYF. The CDR3 DNA sequence: TGTGCCAGCAGCGCTCGCGGTTCAGGGGCCGAGACCCAGTACTTC.

This clone was seen only a few times. The genes are TRBV7-9 and TRBJ1-2; no clear D gene. In germline, CDR1 is SEHNR, CDR2 FQNEAQ (reference sequence). Trimming left V 2 bases short and J 4 bases short, with 8 bases between. This CDR3 is 13 amino acids long. The chain's CDR3 is CASSLSNLYGYTF. CDR3 bases: TGTGCCAGCAGCTTATCCAACCTCTATGGCTACACCTTC.

This chain connects TRBV7-3 to TRBJ2-1; possibly TRBD2 for D (7 bases). Per the germline V gene, CDR1 is SGHTA and CDR2 is FQGTGA. The CDR3 runs 18 residues. V dropped 0 bases and J dropped 1 base, with 16 bases sitting between them. Here the CDR3 DNA reads TGTGCCAGCAGCTTAACATTTAGGGGGAGGGGGTCCTACAATGAGCAGTTCTTC. Its protein product is CASSLTFRGRGSYNEQFF.

The V gene is TRBV9, the J gene TRBJ2-3; D gene uncertain. V dropped 3 bases and J dropped 4 bases, with 12 bases sitting between them. Germline V gene lookup returns CDR1 SGDLS and CDR2 YYNGEE. The CDR3 is 14 residues long. The CDR3 nucleotides are TGTGCCAGCAGCGCGAGCCGGCTTCCAGATACGCAGTATTTT. Translating gives CASSASRLPDTQYF.

This chain links TRBV27 with TRBJ1-5, with D perhaps TRBD1 (5 bases). V lost 6 bases and J lost 5, with 17 bases in between. The CDR3 totals 15 residues. Germline V gene sequence: CDR1 MNHEY, CDR2 SMNVEV (reference sequence). Written as DNA, the CDR3 is TGTGCCAGCAGCCTAGGATCGGGGCCCCATCAGCCCCAGCATTTT. Residues: CASSLGSGPHQPQHF.

The V and J genes are TRBV3-1 (or the pseudogene TRBV3-2) and TRBJ2-5; D gene ambiguous. Germline V gene data show CDR1 as LGHDT and CDR2 as YNNKEL (reference sequence). The V gene lost 1 base and the J gene lost 0 bases, with 6 bases spanning the gap. The CDR3 is 14 residues long. The CDR3 here is CASSQGVNQETQYF. The CDR3 nucleotides read TGTGCCAGCAGCCAAGGGGTAAACCAAGAGACCCAGTACTTC.

The chain couples TRBV19 to TRBJ1-1, with D perhaps TRBD1 (6 bases). Germline CDR1 reads LNHDA; CDR2 reads SQIVND (reference sequence). CDR3 size: 15 residues. Trimming stripped 9 bases from V and 4 bases from J, with 21 bases between. The chain's CDR3 is CASLPFRGDGTEAFF. Written as DNA, the CDR3 is TGTGCCAGCCTACCTTTCAGGGGCGACGGCACTGAAGCTTTCTTT.

Here the CDR3 DNA reads TGTGCCAGCAGACAAGTCCCGGACAGGGCCTATGGCTACACCTTC. It yields the protein CASRQVPDRAYGYTF. This sequence joins TRBV6-5 and TRBJ1-2; 8 bases are shared with TRBD1. CDR1 MNHEY and CDR2 SVGAGI come from the germline V gene. V gave up 6 bases and J gave up 4 bases; unmatched junction bases: 10. There are 15 residues in the CDR3.

The genes are TRBV11-3 and TRBJ2-7; the D gene is possibly TRBD2 (6 bases). In germline, CDR1 is SGHNT, CDR2 YENEEA. V was shortened by 2 bases and J by 6 bases, with 11 bases between the two germline ends. The CDR3 consists of 13 residues. CDR3 bases: TGTGCCAGCAGCTTAACCCGCGGGGCCGAGCAGTACTTC. It codes for CASSLTRGAEQYF.

This clone has more than one count but fewer than ten. The genes are TRBV7-7 and TRBJ2-2; tentative D call: TRBD2 (6 bases). The V end was cut by 1 base, the J end by 1 base, with 10 bases between. Germline V lookup: CDR1 SSHAT, CDR2 FNYEAQ (reference sequence). The CDR3 spans 16 residues. The chain's CDR3 is CASSLGGGMNTGELFF. In nucleotides, the CDR3 is TGTGCCAGCAGCTTAGGTGGGGGGATGAACACCGGGGAGCTGTTTTTT.

The chain employs TRBV6-1 and TRBJ2-7; 7 bases map to TRBD2. The CDR3 sequence is 18 residues long. Trimming removed 3 bases from V and 6 bases from J; junction bases left unmatched: 20. CDR1 is MNHNS, CDR2 SASEGT, per germline. The CDR3 region has the DNA TGTGCCAGCAGTGAGTTCATTACACCCTCAGGGCTAGCGGCCGAGCAGTACTTC. This sequence encodes CASSEFITPSGLAAEQYF.